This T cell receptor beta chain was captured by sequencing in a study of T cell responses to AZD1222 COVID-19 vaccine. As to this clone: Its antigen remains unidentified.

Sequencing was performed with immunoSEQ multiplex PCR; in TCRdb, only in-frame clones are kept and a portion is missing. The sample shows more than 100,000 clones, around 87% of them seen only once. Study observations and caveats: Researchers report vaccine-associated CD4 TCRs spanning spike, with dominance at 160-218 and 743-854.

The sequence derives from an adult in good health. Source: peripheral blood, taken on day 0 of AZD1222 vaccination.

The CDR3 DNA is TGTGCCAGTAGTGACATCGGGGGGGACGAGCAGTACTTC. This sequence encodes CASSDIGGDEQYF. V gene TRBV19 combines with J gene TRBJ2-7; 8 bases are shared with TRBD2. Looked up from germline, CDR1 is LNHDA and CDR2 is SQIVND (reference sequence). The trim removed 5 bases at V and 5 bases at J, leaving 5 bases unmatched. The CDR3 loop spans 13 amino acids.